These 22 T cell receptor beta chains share one sample of origin, sequenced in a study of identical twins listed by TCRdb under 2016. Libraries were built with 5' RACE. Reads for this sample came from an Illumina HiSeq 2000. The public reads were run again by TCRdb, first through fastp at Q25 and then through MiXCR, and only productive beta chains were kept. Every entry covers one CDR3 protein and lists the most common genes and DNA from its rows. Recorded for this sample are 1.5 million to 2 million distinct CDR3 sequences; under 35% of them occurred a single time. Jointly, the top ten make up about 0.27% of the sample. The sequencing input was cord blood. These receptors all come from a newborn girl in good health.

On this clonotype: At one end, the junction sequence differs from germline, possibly due to a read error. CDR3 protein: CSVDPRTANCGYTF. The CDR3 DNA reads TGCAGCGTCGACCCCAGGACAGCTAACTGTGGCTACACCTTC. The chain couples TRBV29-1 to TRBJ1-2; D possibly corresponds to TRBD1 (6 bases). The germline V gene encodes CDR1 SQVTM and CDR2 ANQGSEA. The CDR3 is 14 amino acids.

This clonotype was seen a few times. The chain links TRBV5-1 to TRBJ1-2, with D hard to call. Trimming took 2 bases from V and 4 from J, leaving 6 bases between them. Germline V gene data show CDR1 as SGHRS and CDR2 as YFSETQ. CDR3 length: 12 residues. The DNA of the CDR3 is TGCGCCAGCAGCTTCCAGGCCTATGGCTACACCTTC. Its translation is CASSFQAYGYTF.

In this sample, this clonotype turned up a few times. This chain links TRBV10-3 with TRBJ2-1, with TRBD2 matching over 14 bases. The trim removed 6 bases at V and 4 bases at J, leaving 8 bases unmatched. The CDR3 runs to 17 residues. The germline CDR1 and CDR2 sequences are ENHRY and SYGVKD. As DNA, the CDR3 is TGTGCCATCAGCGTCAGGACTAGCGGGGGGACTTACAATGAGCAGTTCTTC. Encoded protein: CAISVRTSGGTYNEQFF.

There are a few counts of this clonotype. This chain connects TRBV10-3 to TRBJ1-5, with 11 bases fitting TRBD1. Germline assignment: CDR1 ENHRY and CDR2 SYGVKD. The CDR3 loop spans 17 amino acids. Trimming removed 4 bases from V and 2 bases from J; junction bases left unmatched: 7. CDR3: CAISVGQGAEGNQPQHF. In DNA form, the CDR3 reads TGTGCCATCAGTGTCGGACAGGGGGCGGAGGGCAATCAGCCCCAGCATTTT.

The chain links TRBV11-3 to TRBJ2-3; D is uncertain. CDR1 is SGHNT, CDR2 YENEEA, per germline. CDR3 length: 13 residues. The V end lost 8 bases, the J end lost 0 bases, and 9 bases lay between the germline ends. The CDR3 DNA is TGTGCCAGCGGCCTCTTTAGCACAGATACGCAGTATTTT. Amino acid sequence: CASGLFSTDTQYF.

The rearrangement links TRBV3-1 to TRBJ2-1; D ambiguous. The CDR3 length is 15 residues. Trimming took off 1 base at V and 5 bases at J, with 12 bases between the two ends. The germline gives CDR1 LGHDT, CDR2 YNNKEL (reference sequence). This CDR3 is CASSQGTDYHNEQFF. CDR3 bases: TGTGCCAGCAGCCAAGGTACCGATTACCACAATGAGCAGTTCTTC.

This clonotype has just a few counts. The V gene is TRBV2, the J gene TRBJ1-6; D is unclear. V lost 6 bases, J lost 5 bases, and 11 bases lay in between. There are 14 residues in the CDR3. Germline CDR1 SNHLY, CDR2 FYNNEI. For the CDR3, the DNA is TGTGCCAGCAGCGCCTACATCCATAATTCACCCCTCCACTTT. Translation: CASSAYIHNSPLHF.

The V and J genes are TRBV11-2 and TRBJ2-7, with 8 bases aligning to TRBD1. From germline, CDR1 is SGHAT and CDR2 FQNNGV. The trim removed 4 bases at V and 4 bases at J, leaving 12 bases unmatched. CDR3 length equals 16 residues. The CDR3: CASSSTLGQVFYEQYF. Written as DNA, the CDR3 is TGTGCCAGCAGCTCGACCCTGGGACAGGTTTTTTACGAGCAGTACTTC. Filled out from reference TRBV11-2 and TRBJ2-7, the complete variable domain reads EAGVAQSPRYKIIEKRQSVAFWCNPISGHATLYWYQQILGQGPKLLIQFQNNGVVDDSQLPKDRFSAERLKGVDSTLKIQPAKLEDSAVYLCASSSTLGQVFYEQYFGPGTRLTVT.

The chain joins TRBV6-5 to TRBJ1-1, with 9 positions matching TRBD1. CDR1 is MNHEY, CDR2 SVGAGI, per germline. The V segment lost 2 bases and the J segment 3 bases; nucleotides outside the gene matches: 13. CDR3 length: 18 amino acids. The CDR3 nucleotides are TGTGCCAGCAGTTACACCCTACAGGGGGCGGGTCGGTACACTGAAGCTTTCTTT. Its protein product is CASSYTLQGAGRYTEAFF.

The chain joins TRBV5-1 to TRBJ1-1; D call uncertain. This CDR3 contains 11 residues. The V gene's germline CDR1 is SGHRS and CDR2 YFSETQ. V lost 4 bases and J 9 bases, leaving 10 bases between the germline ends. This chain's CDR3 is CASSPGEKAFF. CDR3 coding DNA: TGCGCCAGCAGCCCGGGAGAGAAAGCTTTCTTT.

The rearrangement links TRBV25-1 to TRBJ1-3, with D possibly TRBD1 on 6 matching bases. Deletions cut 7 bases from V and 4 bases from J, with 11 bases between. Germline V CDR1 and CDR2: MGHDK, SYGVNS. CDR3 length: 13 residues. The CDR3, as DNA: TGTGCCAGCAACCCAACAGGGGGAAACACCATATATTTT. Its translation: CASNPTGGNTIYF. Complete variable domain (other parts from reference TRBV25-1 and TRBJ1-3): EADIYQTPRYLVIGTGKKITLECSQTMGHDKMYWYQQDPGMELHLIHYSYGVNSTEKGDLSSESTVSRIRTEHFPLTLESARPSHTSQYLCASNPTGGNTIYFGEGSWLTVV.

This clonotype was seen many times. V is TRBV6-6 and J is TRBJ1-2; D is undetermined. Trimming pared 2 bases from V and 4 bases from J, leaving 8 bases between. Germline V gene lookup returns CDR1 MNHNY and CDR2 SVGAGI (reference sequence). The CDR3 extends over 13 amino acids. CDR3 region: CASSYASAYGYTF. CDR3 sequence (DNA): TGTGCCAGCAGTTACGCTTCTGCCTATGGCTACACCTTC.

This clonotype was seen a few times. The rearrangement links TRBV30 to TRBJ1-4, with a weak D call TRBD1 (5 bases). Germline V gene sequence: CDR1 GTSNPN, CDR2 SVGIG (reference sequence). Between the trimmed V and J ends, which lost 4 bases and 10 bases, there was a span of 16 bases. The CDR3 loop spans 13 amino acids. CDR3 region: CAWNRQGMGKLFF. The CDR3 bases are TGTGCCTGGAATAGGCAGGGCATGGGAAAACTGTTTTTT.

This clonotype was observed at least ten times. This chain uses TRBV5-1 with TRBJ2-5, with D perhaps TRBD2 (6 bases). Germline V gene sequence: CDR1 SGHRS, CDR2 YFSETQ. Trimming stripped 7 bases from V and 4 bases from J, with 17 bases between. The CDR3 length is 14 residues. DNA for the CDR3: TGCGCCAGCTTTTTCGGTACGGGAGTAGAGACCCAGTACTTC. Its translation is CASFFGTGVETQYF.

This clonotype showed up just once. The chain recombines TRBV10-3 with TRBJ2-3; a weak D match, TRBD2 (5 bases). This CDR3 has 19 amino acids. The V end lost 0 bases, the J end lost 2 bases, and 21 bases lay between the germline ends. Germline V gene data show CDR1 as ENHRY and CDR2 as SYGVKD. CDR3 in DNA: TGTGCCATCAGTGAGTCGATTTTGTCTAGCAGGCGGTTCACAGATACGCAGTATTTT. Protein: CAISESILSSRRFTDTQYF.

The CDR3 here is CASSLVLEEGQYF. As DNA, the CDR3 is TGTGCCAGCAGCTTAGTACTGGAAGAGGGGCAGTACTTC. The chain links TRBV7-9 to TRBJ2-7; possible D gene TRBD2, 5 bases. Germline V gene lookup returns CDR1 SEHNR and CDR2 FQNEAQ (reference sequence). V was shortened by 1 base and J by 9 bases, with 13 bases between the two germline ends. The CDR3 consists of 13 residues.

This chain joins TRBV20-1 and TRBJ2-1; D gene unclear. Germline assignment: CDR1 DFQATT and CDR2 SNEGSKA (reference sequence). V dropped 7 bases and J dropped 2 bases, with 9 bases sitting between them. CDR3 size: 12 residues. The CDR3 DNA sequence: TGCAGTGGTCTAGAGCCCTACAATGAGCAGTTCTTC. It codes for CSGLEPYNEQFF.

A word on this clonotype: At one of its ends the junction is not consistent with the germline gene, which may arise from a read error. This sequence joins TRBV5-1 and TRBJ1-1; no firm D call. Germline assignment: CDR1 SGHRS and CDR2 YFSETQ. CDR3 length equals 13 residues. CDR3 in amino acids: CASSLRSNAEAFF. The CDR3 DNA follows: TGCGCCAGCAGCTTGCGGTCGAACGCTGAAGCTTTCTTT.

The V gene is TRBV7-9, the J gene TRBJ1-2; 10 bases fit TRBD1. The V segment lost 10 bases and the J segment 1 base; nucleotides outside the gene matches: 9. CDR3 length equals 15 residues. CDR1 is SEHNR and CDR2 is FQNEAQ in the germline V gene (reference sequence). CDR3 in amino acids: CAITKGTGDNYGYTF. The CDR3 nucleotides are TGTGCCATCACCAAGGGGACAGGGGATAACTATGGCTACACCTTC.

This chain joins TRBV28 and TRBJ2-3, with a tentative D call TRBD2 (5 bases). CDR1 is MDHEN, CDR2 SYDVKM, per germline. Trimming took off 8 bases at V and 7 bases at J, with 13 bases between the two ends. The CDR3 spans 12 residues. DNA for the CDR3: TGTGCCAGCGGGTATGGCGGGTATACGCAGTATTTT. Translated, it gives CASGYGGYTQYF.

To note about this clonotype: The germline gene is not matched at one end of the junction; a read error may be the cause. This chain connects TRBV11-2 to TRBJ1-2; TRBD1 matches at 9 bases. CDR1 is SGHAT, CDR2 FQNNGV, per germline. The CDR3 runs 13 residues. The CDR3 DNA reads as TGTGCCAACAGCTGGGACAGGGACTATGGCTACACCTTC. It is translated as CANSWDRDYGYTF.

This clonotype was seen a few times. This chain uses TRBV20-1 with TRBJ1-2, with 9 bases lining up with TRBD1. Germline CDR1 DFQATT, CDR2 SNEGSKA (reference sequence). V trimming: 5 bases; J trimming: 5 bases; junction bases outside the gene matches: 9. The CDR3 runs to 14 residues. CDR3 residues: CSAETLDRGYGYTF. CDR3 bases: TGCAGTGCTGAAACTCTCGACAGGGGGTATGGCTACACCTTC.